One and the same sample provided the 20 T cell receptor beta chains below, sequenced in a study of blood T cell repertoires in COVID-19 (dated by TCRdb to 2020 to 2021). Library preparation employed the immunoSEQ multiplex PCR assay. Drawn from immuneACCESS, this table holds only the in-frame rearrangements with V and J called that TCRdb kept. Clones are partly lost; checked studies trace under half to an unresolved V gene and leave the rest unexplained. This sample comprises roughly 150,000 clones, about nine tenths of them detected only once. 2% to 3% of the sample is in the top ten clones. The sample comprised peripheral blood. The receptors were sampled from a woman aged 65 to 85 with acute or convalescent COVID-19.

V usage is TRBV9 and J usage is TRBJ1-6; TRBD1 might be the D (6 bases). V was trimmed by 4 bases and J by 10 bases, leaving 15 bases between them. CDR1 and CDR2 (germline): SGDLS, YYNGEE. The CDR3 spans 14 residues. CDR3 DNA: TGTGCCAGCAGCACTTTTGGGGGCGAGTCACCCCTCCACTTT. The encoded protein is CASSTFGGESPLHF.

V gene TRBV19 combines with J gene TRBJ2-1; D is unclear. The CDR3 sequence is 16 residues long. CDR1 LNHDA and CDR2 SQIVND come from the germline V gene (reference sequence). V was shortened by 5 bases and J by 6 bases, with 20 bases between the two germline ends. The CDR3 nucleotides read TGTGCCAGTAGTCCGTTCTCCTATCCTCCGGGCAATGAGCAGTTCTTC. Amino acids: CASSPFSYPPGNEQFF.

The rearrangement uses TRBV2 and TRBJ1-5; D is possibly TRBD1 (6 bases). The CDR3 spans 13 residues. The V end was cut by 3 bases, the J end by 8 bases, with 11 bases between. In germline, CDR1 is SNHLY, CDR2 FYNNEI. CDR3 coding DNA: TGTGCCAGCAGTGACAGGGAGGGGGAGCCCCAGCATTTT. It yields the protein CASSDREGEPQHF.

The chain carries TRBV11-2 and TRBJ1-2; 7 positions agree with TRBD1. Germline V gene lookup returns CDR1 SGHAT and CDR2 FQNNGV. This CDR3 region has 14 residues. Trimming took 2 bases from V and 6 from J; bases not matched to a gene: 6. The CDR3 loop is CASSLRLTGDGYTF. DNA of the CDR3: TGTGCCAGCAGCTTAAGGCTCACAGGGGATGGCTACACCTTC. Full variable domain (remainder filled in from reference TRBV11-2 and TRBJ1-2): EAGVAQSPRYKIIEKRQSVAFWCNPISGHATLYWYQQILGQGPKLLIQFQNNGVVDDSQLPKDRFSAERLKGVDSTLKIQPAKLEDSAVYLCASSLRLTGDGYTFGSGTRLTVV.

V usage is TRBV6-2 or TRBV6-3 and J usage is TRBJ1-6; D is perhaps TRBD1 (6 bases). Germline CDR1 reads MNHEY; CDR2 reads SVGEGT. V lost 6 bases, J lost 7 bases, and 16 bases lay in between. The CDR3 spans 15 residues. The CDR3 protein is CASSPDRSNNSPLHF. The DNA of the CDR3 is TGTGCCAGCAGCCCCGACAGGTCTAACAATTCACCCCTCCACTTT.

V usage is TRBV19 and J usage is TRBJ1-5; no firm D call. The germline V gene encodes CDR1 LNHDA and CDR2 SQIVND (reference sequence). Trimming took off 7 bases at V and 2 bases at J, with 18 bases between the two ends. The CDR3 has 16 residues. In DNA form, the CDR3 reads TGTGCCAGTATTCTCCACCCTTTATCGGGCAATCAGCCCCAGCATTTT. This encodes CASILHPLSGNQPQHF.

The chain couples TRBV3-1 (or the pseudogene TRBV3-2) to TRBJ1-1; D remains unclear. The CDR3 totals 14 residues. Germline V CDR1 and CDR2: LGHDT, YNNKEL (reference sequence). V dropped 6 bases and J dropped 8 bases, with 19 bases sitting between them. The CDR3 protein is CASSEEFSASEAFF. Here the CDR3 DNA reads TGTGCCAGCAGTGAAGAATTCAGCGCATCCGAAGCTTTCTTT.

CDR3 DNA: TGTGCCAGCAGCTTCGGACAGGGCGAGCAGTACTTC. It encodes CASSFGQGEQYF. The genes are TRBV12-3 or TRBV12-4 and TRBJ2-7; 8 bases agree with TRBD1. The CDR3 has 12 amino acids. The V segment lost 6 bases and the J segment 6 bases; nucleotides outside the gene matches: 4.

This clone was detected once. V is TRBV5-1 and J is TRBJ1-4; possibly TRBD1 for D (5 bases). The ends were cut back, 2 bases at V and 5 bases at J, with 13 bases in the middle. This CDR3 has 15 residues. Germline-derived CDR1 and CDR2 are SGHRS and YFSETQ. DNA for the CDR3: TGCGCCAGCAGCTTAGACTCAGGGTCCAATGAAAAACTGTTTTTT. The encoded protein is CASSLDSGSNEKLFF.

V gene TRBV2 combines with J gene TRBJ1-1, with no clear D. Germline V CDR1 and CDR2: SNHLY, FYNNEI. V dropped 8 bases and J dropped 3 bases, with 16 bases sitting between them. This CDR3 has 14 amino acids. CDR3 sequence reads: CASSSGGIDTEAFF. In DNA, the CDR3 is TGTGCCAGCTCCAGTGGAGGGATTGACACTGAAGCTTTCTTT.

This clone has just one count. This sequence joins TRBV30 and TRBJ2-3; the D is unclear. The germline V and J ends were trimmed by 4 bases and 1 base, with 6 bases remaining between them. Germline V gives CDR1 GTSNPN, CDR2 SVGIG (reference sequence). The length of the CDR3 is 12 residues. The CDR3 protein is CAWTPGTDTQYF. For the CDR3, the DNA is TGTGCCTGGACACCAGGCACAGATACGCAGTATTTT.

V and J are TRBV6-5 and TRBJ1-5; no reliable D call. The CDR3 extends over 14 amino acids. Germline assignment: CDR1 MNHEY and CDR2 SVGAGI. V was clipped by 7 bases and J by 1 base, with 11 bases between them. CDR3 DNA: TGTGCCAGCAACGCGGCTGTAAGCAATCAGCCCCAGCATTTT. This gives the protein CASNAAVSNQPQHF.

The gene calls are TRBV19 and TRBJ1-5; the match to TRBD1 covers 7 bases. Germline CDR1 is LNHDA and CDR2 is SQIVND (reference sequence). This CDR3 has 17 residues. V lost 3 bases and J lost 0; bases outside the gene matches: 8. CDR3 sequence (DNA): TGTGCCAGTAGTATGGGGACAGCCAAATATAGCAATCAGCCCCAGCATTTT. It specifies CASSMGTAKYSNQPQHF.

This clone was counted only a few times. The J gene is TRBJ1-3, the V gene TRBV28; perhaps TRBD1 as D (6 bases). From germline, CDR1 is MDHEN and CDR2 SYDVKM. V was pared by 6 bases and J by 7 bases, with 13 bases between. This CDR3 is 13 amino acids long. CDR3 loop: CASSSGGRNTIYF. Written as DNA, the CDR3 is TGTGCCAGCAGCTCCGGGGGGCGGAACACCATATATTTT.

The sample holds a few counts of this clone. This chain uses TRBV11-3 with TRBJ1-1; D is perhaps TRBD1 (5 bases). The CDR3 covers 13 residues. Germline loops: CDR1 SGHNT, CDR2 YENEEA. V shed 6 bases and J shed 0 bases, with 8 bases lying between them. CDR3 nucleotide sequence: TGTGCCAGCAGTCAACAGGTGAACACTGAAGCTTTCTTT. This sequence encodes CASSQQVNTEAFF.

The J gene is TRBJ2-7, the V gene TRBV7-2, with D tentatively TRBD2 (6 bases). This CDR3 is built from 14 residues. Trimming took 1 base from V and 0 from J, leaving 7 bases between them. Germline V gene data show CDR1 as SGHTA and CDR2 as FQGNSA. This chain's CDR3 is CASSLGGDSYEQYV. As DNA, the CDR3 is TGTGCCAGCAGCTTAGGCGGGGACTCCTACGAGCAGTACGTC.

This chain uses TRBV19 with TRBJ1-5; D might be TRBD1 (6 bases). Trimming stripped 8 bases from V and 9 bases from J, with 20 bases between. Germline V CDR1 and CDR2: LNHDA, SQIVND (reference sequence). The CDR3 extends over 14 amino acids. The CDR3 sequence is CASASRGQASPQHF. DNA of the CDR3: TGTGCCAGTGCTAGCAGGGGCCAGGCTTCGCCCCAGCATTTT.

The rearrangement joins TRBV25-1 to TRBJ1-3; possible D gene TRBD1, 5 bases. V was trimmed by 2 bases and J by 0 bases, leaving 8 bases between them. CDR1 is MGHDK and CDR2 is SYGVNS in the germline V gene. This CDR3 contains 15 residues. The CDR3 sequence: CASSEGGISGNTIYF. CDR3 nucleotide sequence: TGTGCCAGCAGTGAAGGGGGGATCTCTGGAAACACCATATATTTT.

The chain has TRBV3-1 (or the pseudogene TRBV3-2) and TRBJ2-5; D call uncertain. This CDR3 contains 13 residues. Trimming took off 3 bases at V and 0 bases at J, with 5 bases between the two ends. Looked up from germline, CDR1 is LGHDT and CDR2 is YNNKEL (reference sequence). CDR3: CASSQLYQETQYF. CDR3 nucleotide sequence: TGTGCCAGCAGCCAGCTATACCAAGAGACCCAGTACTTC.

CDR3 sequence (DNA): TGTGCCAGTAGTCCCTTACGTCTAGGGGACACTGAAGCTTTCTTT. This sequence encodes CASSPLRLGDTEAFF. The rearrangement joins TRBV19 to TRBJ1-1, with D perhaps TRBD1 (5 bases). The V end lost 5 bases, the J end lost 3 bases, and 16 bases lay between the germline ends. This CDR3 comprises 15 residues. Germline V lookup: CDR1 LNHDA, CDR2 SQIVND (reference sequence).